The 3 T cell receptor beta chains below all came from one sample that was sequenced in a study of shared clonotypes between healthy human individuals. Clones were sequenced by immunoSEQ multiplex PCR, and TCRdb holds only the in-frame ones, with some missing. This repertoire shows 600,000 to 750,000 clones, approximately 77% found once; its top ten account for roughly 1.8%. The sample comprised memory CD4+ T cells sorted from blood. Documented subset: CD45RA-negative fraction. The receptors were sampled from a woman aged 25 to 45 in good health.

This chain links TRBV2 with TRBJ2-5; D remains ambiguous. The V gene lost 7 bases and the J gene lost 6 bases, with 21 bases spanning the gap. This CDR3 has 15 amino acids. Per the germline V gene, CDR1 is SNHLY and CDR2 is FYNNEI. The CDR3 sequence is CASTGSSPSGKTQYF. The CDR3 coding sequence is TGTGCCAGCACGGGTAGCAGCCCGAGTGGAAAGACCCAGTACTTC.

This clone was picked up many times. V is TRBV6-5 and J is TRBJ1-2, with a weak D call TRBD1 (6 bases). The length of the CDR3 is 15 residues. V lost 4 bases, J lost 6 bases, and 18 bases lay in between. Germline CDR1 and CDR2: MNHEY and SVGAGI. In DNA, the CDR3 is TGTGCCAGCAGTTCCCTAGGCGGGGGCGCCGATGGCTACACCTTC. This translates into CASSSLGGGADGYTF.

The chain couples TRBV29-1 to TRBJ2-1; 13 nucleotides match TRBD2. After removal of 7 bases from V and 0 bases from J, the junction contained 3 bases not matched to a gene. CDR1 SQVTM and CDR2 ANQGSEA come from the germline V gene. The CDR3 sequence is 15 residues long. The CDR3 DNA sequence: TGCAGCGCGGGACTAGCGGGGACCTCCTACAATGAGCAGTTCTTC. It is translated as CSAGLAGTSYNEQFF.